This is a list of T cell receptor beta chains from one sample in a study of Ad26.COV2.S vaccination and SARS-CoV-2 variants. Clones were sequenced by immunoSEQ multiplex PCR, and TCRdb holds only the in-frame ones, with some missing. The sample lists around 400,000 clones, 89% occurring once. This specimen was peripheral blood, taken in a trial of Ad26.COV2.S vaccine versus placebo. These receptor sequences come from a person between 18 and 65 years old who received the Ad26.COV2.S COVID-19 vaccine or a placebo. The CDR3 runs from the conserved cysteine through the conserved F or W. The order of the fields is V gene, D gene, J gene, clone size, CDR3 DNA, CDR3 protein. D genes are given only for firm matches. The size entry is marked missing in some rows and otherwise reads once, few, many or a size class.

V: TRBV6-6; D: .; J: TRBJ2-7; size: .; DNA: TGTGCCAGCAGCCTCCGTGAGGGTAATTTGTACGAGCAGTACTTC; CDR3: CASSLREGNLYEQYF
V: TRBV19; D: TRBD2; J: TRBJ2-2; size: .; DNA: TGTGCCAGTAGCCGGACTAGCCGGAACACCGGGGAGCTGTTTTTT; CDR3: CASSRTSRNTGELFF
V: TRBV2; D: .; J: TRBJ1-6; size: .; DNA: TGTGCCAGCAGTCGTCAGTCAAATAATTCACCCCTCCACTTT; CDR3: CASSRQSNNSPLHF
V: TRBV5-4; D: TRBD2; J: TRBJ2-3; size: .; DNA: TGTGCCAGCACCCCGGGTGCGGGAGGGACAGATACGCAGTATTTT; CDR3: CASTPGAGGTDTQYF
V: TRBV15; D: .; J: TRBJ1-1; size: .; DNA: TGTGCCACCAGCAGAGATAGGGGCCGGAACACTGAAGCTTTCTTT; CDR3: CATSRDRGRNTEAFF
V: TRBV2; D: .; J: TRBJ2-3; size: .; DNA: TGTGCCAGCAGGGGGAACAGGCTCGATACGCAGTATTTT; CDR3: CASRGNRLDTQYF
V: TRBV14; D: .; J: TRBJ1-2; size: .; DNA: TGTGCCAGCAGCCAAGGGGCGAGCTATGGCTACACCTTC; CDR3: CASSQGASYGYTF
V: TRBV5-1; D: .; J: TRBJ2-7; size: few; DNA: TGCGCCAGCAGCTTTGGGTTGGCCGGGTACGAGCAGTACTTC; CDR3: CASSFGLAGYEQYF
V: TRBV5-1; D: .; J: TRBJ1-5; size: .; DNA: TGCGCCAGCATCGGGACGGGGCGCTATCAGCCCCAGCATTTT; CDR3: CASIGTGRYQPQHF
V: TRBV5-1; D: TRBD1; J: TRBJ2-3; size: .; DNA: TGCGCCAGCAGCATAGACAGGGACACAGATACGCAGTATTTT; CDR3: CASSIDRDTDTQYF
V: TRBV5-1; D: TRBD1; J: TRBJ1-1; size: .; DNA: TGCGCCAGCAGCCCGGGACAGGGAAACACTGAAGCTTTCTTT; CDR3: CASSPGQGNTEAFF
V: TRBV5-1; D: .; J: TRBJ1-1; size: .; DNA: TGCGCCAGCAAGGAGCCTATGAACACTGAAGCTTTCTTT; CDR3: CASKEPMNTEAFF
V: TRBV5-4; D: TRBD1; J: TRBJ2-2; size: once; DNA: TGTGCCAGCAGCTCCCCCCGGGACAGTTTCACCGGGGAGCTGTTTTTT; CDR3: CASSSPRDSFTGELFF
V: TRBV5-1; D: TRBD1; J: TRBJ2-5; size: .; DNA: TGCGCCAGCAGCTTGGGTGGGACAGAAGAGACCCAGTACTTC; CDR3: CASSLGGTEETQYF
V: TRBV28; D: .; J: TRBJ1-5; size: .; DNA: TGTGCCAGCAGTTTTGGCAATCAGCCCCAGCATTTT; CDR3: CASSFGNQPQHF
V: TRBV30; D: .; J: TRBJ2-7; size: once; DNA: TGTGCCTGGAGTGGGACGGCACCCTACGAGCAGTACTTC; CDR3: CAWSGTAPYEQYF
V: TRBV6-6; D: .; J: TRBJ2-2; size: .; DNA: TGTGCCACGAGCCAGGGGTGGACCGGGGAGCTGTTTTTT; CDR3: CATSQGWTGELFF
V: TRBV23-1; D: TRBD1; J: TRBJ2-3; size: .; DNA: TGCGCCAGTCCACGCTCCGGGACAGGGGGTGCCCCAGATACGCAGTATTTT; CDR3: CASPRSGTGGAPDTQYF
V: TRBV27; D: .; J: TRBJ2-7; size: once; DNA: TGTGCCAGCAGTCGCCGGGACTCGGTCGCCTACGAGCAGTACTTC; CDR3: CASSRRDSVAYEQYF
V: TRBV29-1; D: TRBD1; J: TRBJ1-1; size: .; DNA: TGCAGCGCCGTACGGACAGGGGTCACTGAAGCTTTCTTT; CDR3: CSAVRTGVTEAFF
V: TRBV11-2; D: .; J: TRBJ1-1; size: .; DNA: TGTGCCAGCAGCTCCCCCTCCTTTAACACTGAAGCTTTCTTT; CDR3: CASSSPSFNTEAFF
V: TRBV28; D: TRBD2; J: TRBJ2-7; size: .; DNA: TGTGCCAGCACCTTACGGGGGACTACCTATTCCTACGAGCAGTACTTC; CDR3: CASTLRGTTYSYEQYF
V: TRBV9; D: .; J: TRBJ1-5; size: .; DNA: TGTGCCAGCAGCTCTTCATACGGGGGCGGTCAGCCCCAGCATTTT; CDR3: CASSSSYGGGQPQHF